One sample yielded the 22 T cell receptor beta chains listed below, sequenced in a study of shared clonotypes between healthy human individuals. Here immunoSEQ multiplex PCR was the method, and the copy in TCRdb shows in-frame clones only, minus some. The table lists some 2.4 million clones, 93% of them singletons. The sequenced sample was naive CD4+ T cells from PBMCs. The sample's subset: CD45RA+ positively selected. The receptor source for this set is a man younger than 30 in good health. Some clones in this sample may be carry-over from other donors' samples.

This chain connects TRBV6-1 to TRBJ1-2; unclear D gene. This CDR3 is 15 amino acids long. CDR1 and CDR2 from the germline V gene are MNHNS and SASEGT. Trimming took off 3 bases at V and 5 bases at J, with 16 bases between the two ends. The CDR3 bases are TGTGCCAGCAGTGATCCTTCCAATATAAAGTATGGCTACACCTTC. It is translated as CASSDPSNIKYGYTF.

This chain connects TRBV7-3 to TRBJ2-1, with 12 bases that match TRBD2. Per the germline V gene, CDR1 is SGHTA and CDR2 is FQGTGA. The CDR3 covers 16 residues. Unmatched junction bases numbered 2, after V lost 2 bases and J lost 3 bases. CDR3 DNA sequence: TGTGCCAGCAGCTTAGTACTAGCGGGGGGCTACAATGAGCAGTTCTTC. It encodes CASSLVLAGGYNEQFF.

CDR3 amino acids: CASSLAGPDYGYTF. As DNA, the CDR3 is TGTGCCAGCAGCTTAGCGGGGCCGGATTATGGCTACACCTTC. J is TRBJ1-2 and V is TRBV7-8; D is perhaps TRBD1 (5 bases). V was clipped by 0 bases and J by 5 bases, with 10 bases between them. CDR3 length equals 14 residues. In germline, CDR1 is SGHVS, CDR2 FQNEAQ.

The chain employs TRBV5-4 and TRBJ2-3; D remains ambiguous. The CDR3 has 14 residues. The germline V gene encodes CDR1 SGHNT and CDR2 YYREEE (reference sequence). Trimming removed 4 bases at V and 0 bases at J, with 9 bases between. CDR3 nucleotide sequence: TGTGCCAGCAGCGCGCCGAGTAGCACAGATACGCAGTATTTT. This encodes CASSAPSSTDTQYF.

The chain has TRBV29-1 and TRBJ1-1; 9 bases are a match to TRBD1. V lost 5 bases, J lost 5 bases, and 6 bases stayed unmatched. The CDR3 covers 13 residues. From germline, CDR1 is SQVTM and CDR2 ANQGSEA. The CDR3 region has the DNA TGCAGCGTTATAGGGGACAGGGAGACTGAAGCTTTCTTT. Protein: CSVIGDRETEAFF.

The chain combines TRBV28 with TRBJ1-1, with TRBD1 as a possible D gene (6 bases). The germline V and J ends were trimmed by 2 bases and 2 bases, with 18 bases remaining between them. The CDR3 has 17 amino acids. CDR1 and CDR2 from the germline V gene are MDHEN and SYDVKM. CDR3 region: CASSLPRRDRLNTEAFF. DNA for the CDR3: TGTGCCAGCAGTTTACCGCGCCGAGACAGGCTCAACACTGAAGCTTTCTTT.

The chain couples TRBV18 to TRBJ2-2; D gene ambiguous. Trimming left V 3 bases short and J 5 bases short, with 16 bases between. CDR3 size: 16 residues. Germline CDR1 and CDR2: KGHSH and LQKENI. CDR3 bases: TGTGCCAGCTCACCCCTGAGCATAGGTGGGACCGGGGAGCTGTTTTTT. Its translation: CASSPLSIGGTGELFF.

The chain couples TRBV28 to TRBJ2-3, with D perhaps TRBD1 (6 bases). Germline assignment: CDR1 MDHEN and CDR2 SYDVKM. Trimming stripped 3 bases from V and 4 bases from J, with 17 bases between. The CDR3 has 16 residues. The CDR3 sequence is CASSLWPGEKSDTQYF. CDR3 DNA sequence: TGTGCCAGCAGTTTGTGGCCAGGGGAGAAGTCAGATACGCAGTATTTT.

This sequence joins TRBV5-5 and TRBJ1-2; D remains ambiguous. V was shortened by 0 bases and J by 2 bases, with 5 bases between the two germline ends. The germline CDR1 and CDR2 sequences are SGHKS and YYEKEE (reference sequence). The CDR3 is 13 residues long. The CDR3 DNA sequence: TGTGCCAGCAGCTTGGACAACAACTATGGCTACACCTTC. It specifies CASSLDNNYGYTF.

The chain carries TRBV15 and TRBJ1-2; D call uncertain. The V and J ends lost 0 bases and 8 bases respectively, with 10 bases between them. Germline V gene data show CDR1 as LNHNV and CDR2 as YYDKDF (reference sequence). The CDR3 runs to 13 residues. The CDR3 reads CATSRDRVEGYTF. The DNA of the CDR3 is TGTGCCACCAGCAGAGATAGGGTGGAGGGCTACACCTTC.

As to this clone: Other DNA sequences from this sample encode an identical CDR3 as well. V usage is TRBV2 and J usage is TRBJ1-1; D is ambiguous. In germline, CDR1 is SNHLY, CDR2 FYNNEI. Trimming took off 2 bases at V and 5 bases at J, with 6 bases between the two ends. The CDR3 is 12 amino acids. The CDR3 DNA is TGTGCCAGCAGTGAAAGGGTGACTGAAGCTTTCTTT. Amino acid sequence: CASSERVTEAFF. Full variable domain (remainder filled in from reference TRBV2 and TRBJ1-1): EPEVTQTPSHQVTQMGQEVILRCVPISNHLYFYWYRQILGQKVEFLVSFYNNEISEKSEIFDDQFSVERPDGSNFTLKIRSTKLEDSAMYFCASSERVTEAFFGQGTRLTVV.

The chain joins TRBV6-4 to TRBJ1-1; no definite D call. CDR1 is MRHNA, CDR2 SNTAGT, per germline. The CDR3 totals 10 residues. Trimming took 7 bases from V and 6 from J, leaving 6 bases between them. The chain's CDR3 is CASKRAEAFF. CDR3 coding DNA: TGTGCCAGCAAGCGAGCTGAAGCTTTCTTT.

With regard to this clone: Other DNA sequences within the sample encode an identical CDR3. The chain recombines TRBV2 with TRBJ2-2; D is undetermined. This CDR3 has 13 residues. Trimming shortened V by 7 bases and J by 1 base, and 7 bases separated the two germline ends. Germline V lookup: CDR1 SNHLY, CDR2 FYNNEI. Here the CDR3 DNA reads TGTGCCAGCAAAGTCGAGAACACCGGGGAGCTGTTTTTT. This encodes CASKVENTGELFF.

This rearrangement joins TRBV5-4 to TRBJ2-3; D may be TRBD1 (5 bases). The CDR3 consists of 13 residues. The V end lost 4 bases, the J end lost 8 bases, and 14 bases lay between the germline ends. The germline gives CDR1 SGHNT, CDR2 YYREEE (reference sequence). The CDR3 reads CASSPRSDSTQYF. The CDR3 region has the DNA TGTGCCAGCAGCCCGAGATCTGACAGTACGCAGTATTTT.

The chain has TRBV2 and TRBJ2-5, with no clear D. TRBJ2-7 matches the DNA end more closely, so the J call is doubtful. Germline CDR1 SNHLY, CDR2 FYNNEI. This CDR3 spans 15 amino acids. CDR3 nucleotides: TGTGCCAGCAGTATTGGCGGCTCCTCTTCCTACGAGCAGTACTTC. It yields the protein CASSIGGSSSYEQYF.

This CDR3 reads CASSLMGGYGYTF. CDR3 nucleotides: TGTGCCAGCAGCCTAATGGGGGGCTATGGCTACACCTTC. This sequence joins TRBV14 and TRBJ1-2; D possibly corresponds to TRBD1 (5 bases). V lost 4 bases, J lost 4 bases, and 10 bases lay in between. The CDR3 has 13 residues. Germline lookup yields CDR1 SGHDN and CDR2 FVKESK.

This clone was counted a single time. The rearrangement joins TRBV7-2 to TRBJ1-4; 8 nucleotides agree with TRBD1. The germline CDR1 and CDR2 sequences are SGHTA and FQGNSA. This CDR3 has 18 residues. V dropped 1 base and J dropped 8; count of bases not matched to a gene: 15. CDR3: CASSLGPLSGTGREKLFF. CDR3 bases: TGTGCCAGCAGCTTAGGGCCCCTTTCCGGGACAGGTAGAGAAAAACTGTTTTTT.

This clone was found a few times. One junction end disagrees with the germline gene, perhaps due to a read error. CDR3 residues: CAAVIKPGTGFKILF. Here the CDR3 DNA reads TGTGCCGCAGTCATCAAACCCGGGACAGGGTTTAAAATCCTCTTC. The chain carries TRBV30 and TRBJ1-2, with TRBD1 matching over 9 bases. This CDR3 spans 15 amino acids. CDR1 is GTSNPN, CDR2 SVGIG, per germline (reference sequence).

The chain recombines TRBV30 with TRBJ2-1, with 12 bases fitting TRBD2. Germline V lookup: CDR1 GTSNPN, CDR2 SVGIG (reference sequence). CDR3 size: 14 residues. V lost 0 bases, J lost 10 bases, and 4 bases stayed unmatched. The CDR3 bases are TGTGCCTGGAGTGTGATCCTAGCGGGAGGGGAGCAGTTCTTC. Its protein product is CAWSVILAGGEQFF. Using reference TRBV30 and TRBJ2-1 for the parts outside the CDR3, the full variable domain is SQTIHQWPATLVQPVGSPLSLECTVEGTSNPNLYWYRQAAGRGLQLLFYSVGIGQISSEVPQNLSASRPQDRQFILSSKKLLLSDSGFYLCAWSVILAGGEQFFGPGTRLTVL.

The chain employs TRBV18 and TRBJ2-7; the D gene is possibly TRBD1 (5 bases). V lost 3 bases, J lost 7 bases, and 10 bases lay in between. The CDR3 has 12 residues. From germline, CDR1 is KGHSH and CDR2 LQKENI. In DNA, the CDR3 is TGTGCCAGCTCACCCGCCAGGGAAGAGCAGTACTTC. Translated: CASSPAREEQYF.

This rearrangement joins TRBV19 to TRBJ1-5, with 7 bases that match TRBD1. CDR1 is LNHDA, CDR2 SQIVND, per germline (reference sequence). V was pared by 5 bases and J by 4 bases, with 8 bases of the junction left unmatched. This CDR3 region has 15 residues. The CDR3 loop is CASSPGQVGNQPQHF. As DNA, the CDR3 is TGTGCCAGTAGTCCAGGACAGGTCGGAAATCAGCCCCAGCATTTT.

In the case of this clone: The same CDR3 is also encoded by other DNA sequences in this sample. The chain is built from TRBV6-6 and TRBJ1-4; no firm D call. With 2 bases removed from V and 6 bases from J, the gap between germline ends came to 10 bases. The CDR3 totals 14 residues. Germline CDR1 is MNHNY and CDR2 is SVGAGI (reference sequence). CDR3 nucleotide sequence: TGTGCCAGCAGTTACATTAGGCAGGATGAAAAACTGTTTTTT. It encodes CASSYIRQDEKLFF.